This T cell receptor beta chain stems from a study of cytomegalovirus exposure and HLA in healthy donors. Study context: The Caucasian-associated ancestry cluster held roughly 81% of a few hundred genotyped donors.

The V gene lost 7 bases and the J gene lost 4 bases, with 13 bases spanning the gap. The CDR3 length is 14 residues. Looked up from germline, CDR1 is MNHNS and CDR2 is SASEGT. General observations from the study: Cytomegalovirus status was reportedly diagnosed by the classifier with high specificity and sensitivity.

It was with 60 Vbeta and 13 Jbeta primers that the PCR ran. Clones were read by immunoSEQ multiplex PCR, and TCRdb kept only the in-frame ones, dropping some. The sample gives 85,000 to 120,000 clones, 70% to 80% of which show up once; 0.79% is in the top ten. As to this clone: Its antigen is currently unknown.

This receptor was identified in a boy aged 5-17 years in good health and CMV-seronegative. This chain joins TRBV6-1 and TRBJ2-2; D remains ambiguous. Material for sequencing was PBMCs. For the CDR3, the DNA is TGTGCCAGCATGGGCCCGTTTTTCACCGGGGAGCTGTTTTTT. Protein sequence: CASMGPFFTGELFF.